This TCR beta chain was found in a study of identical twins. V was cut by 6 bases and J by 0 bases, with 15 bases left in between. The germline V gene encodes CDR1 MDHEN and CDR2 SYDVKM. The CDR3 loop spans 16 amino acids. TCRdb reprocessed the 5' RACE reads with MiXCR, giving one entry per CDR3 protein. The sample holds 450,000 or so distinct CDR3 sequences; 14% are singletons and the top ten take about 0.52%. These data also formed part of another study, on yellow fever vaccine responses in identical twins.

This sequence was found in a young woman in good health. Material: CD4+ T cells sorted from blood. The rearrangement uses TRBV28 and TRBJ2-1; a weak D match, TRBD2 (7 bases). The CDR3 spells CASSSGGRSSYNEQFF. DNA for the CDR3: TGTGCCAGCAGCTCCGGGGGGCGTAGCTCCTACAATGAGCAGTTCTTC.